What follows are 16 T cell receptor beta chains derived from one specimen sequenced in a study of blood T cell repertoires in COVID-19. Libraries were prepared by immunoSEQ multiplex PCR; TCRdb keeps only in-frame clonotypes and omits some of them. This sample carries under 85,000 clones, around 82% of them seen once, and the ten largest clones take just over 20%. Input material: peripheral blood. The origin of the receptors is a human donor in a cohort sampled during active COVID-19.

The chain has TRBV7-6 and TRBJ1-6, with a tentative D call TRBD1 (6 bases). Trimming removed 5 bases at V and 7 bases at J, with 15 bases between. CDR3 length: 15 amino acids. Looked up from germline, CDR1 is SGHVS and CDR2 is FNYEAQ. The CDR3 DNA is TGTGCCAGCAGCCTCGTGGGGGGGGCGAATTCACCCCTCCACTTT. Translation: CASSLVGGANSPLHF.

This clone has a handful of counts. The J gene is TRBJ1-2, the V gene TRBV5-4; 9 bases are shared with TRBD1. The CDR3 runs to 14 residues. After removal of 3 bases from V and 6 bases from J, the junction contained 6 bases not matched to a gene. Germline V gene sequence: CDR1 SGHNT, CDR2 YYREEE (reference sequence). The CDR3 here is CASSYDRGSDGYTF. The CDR3 DNA reads as TGTGCCAGCAGCTACGACAGGGGGAGCGATGGCTACACCTTC.

V usage is TRBV9 and J usage is TRBJ2-7; 7 bases are a match to TRBD1. J gave up 3 bases and V 3 bases, and 3 bases lay outside the gene matches. The germline CDR1 and CDR2 sequences are SGDLS and YYNGEE. This CDR3 contains 13 residues. The CDR3 region is CASSGTGSYEQYF. The CDR3 DNA reads as TGTGCCAGCAGCGGGACAGGTAGCTACGAGCAGTACTTC.

The chain couples TRBV23-1 to TRBJ2-1, with a weak D call TRBD2 (7 bases). TRBV23-1 is noted as an ORF with a role that remains uncertain. The CDR3 spans 16 residues. With 0 bases removed from V and 7 bases from J, the gap between germline ends came to 16 bases. The DNA for the CDR3 is TGCGCCAGCAGTCAATCGGCGGAGGGGGAGGGAAATGAGCAGTTCTTC. Amino acids: CASSQSAEGEGNEQFF.

The chain joins TRBV15 to TRBJ2-1; 10 bases agree with TRBD1. Germline CDR1 and CDR2: LNHNV and YYDKDF (reference sequence). This CDR3 has 15 amino acids. Unmatched junction bases numbered 4, after V lost 4 bases and J lost 4 bases. The CDR3 here is CATSIRQGAYNEQFF. The CDR3 DNA sequence: TGTGCCACCAGCATTAGACAGGGGGCATACAATGAGCAGTTCTTC. The complete variable domain, with remaining parts taken from reference TRBV15 and TRBJ2-1, reads DAMVIQNPRYQVTQFGKPVTLSCSQTLNHNVMYWYQQKSSQAPKLLFHYYDKDFNNEADTPDNFQSRRPNTSFCFLDIRSPGLGDTAMYLCATSIRQGAYNEQFFGPGTRLTVL.

The chain is built from TRBV7-9 and TRBJ1-2, with D tentatively TRBD1 (5 bases). This CDR3 region has 13 residues. Trimming left V 5 bases short and J 3 bases short, with 10 bases between. Germline V lookup: CDR1 SEHNR, CDR2 FQNEAQ (reference sequence). The CDR3 nucleotides read TGTGCCAGCAGCCCTGGGGGGTACTATGGCTACACCTTC. Residues: CASSPGGYYGYTF.

This sequence joins TRBV6-2 or TRBV6-3 and TRBJ1-4, with D possibly being TRBD1 (6 bases). V was clipped by 6 bases and J by 17 bases, with 28 bases between them. The CDR3 has 15 amino acids. From germline, CDR1 is MNHEY and CDR2 SVGEGT. The CDR3: CASSPGDMAHGRLFF. The DNA for the CDR3 is TGTGCCAGCAGCCCGGGGGACATGGCCCACGGTCGTCTTTTTTTT.

The chain links TRBV6-5 to TRBJ2-3, with 7 bases matching TRBD2. V lost 6 bases to trimming and J lost 2 bases; unmatched junction nucleotides: 5. The CDR3 is 14 amino acids. CDR1 is MNHEY, CDR2 SVGAGI, per germline. CDR3 bases: TGTGCCAGCAGAAGCGGGGCCATCACAGATACGCAGTATTTT. Residues: CASRSGAITDTQYF.

The genes are TRBV7-9 and TRBJ2-1, with a possible D match to TRBD1 (5 bases). V gave up 6 bases and J gave up 3 bases, with 12 bases separating them. This CDR3 region has 14 residues. Germline CDR1 and CDR2: SEHNR and FQNEAQ (reference sequence). CDR3 sequence (DNA): TGTGCCAGCAGATACGACAGAAGCTACAATGAGCAGTTCTTC. This sequence encodes CASRYDRSYNEQFF.

The CDR3 region has the DNA TGTGCCAGCAGCCAAGATCGGGTCCAGCCCCAGCATTTT. It encodes CASSQDRVQPQHF. This sequence joins TRBV4-2 and TRBJ1-5; no reliable D call. The CDR3 sequence is 13 residues long. V was cut by 0 bases and J by 7 bases, with 7 bases left in between. CDR1 is LGHNA and CDR2 is YNFKEQ in the germline V gene.

This clone appeared a single time. The J gene is TRBJ2-3, the V gene TRBV9, with 7 bases lining up with TRBD2. Germline CDR1 and CDR2: SGDLS and YYNGEE. Trimming removed 4 bases from V and 4 bases from J; junction bases left unmatched: 12. The CDR3 totals 16 residues. CDR3 sequence reads: CASSFGGAGYADTQYF. CDR3 DNA: TGTGCCAGCAGCTTCGGGGGAGCGGGGTACGCAGATACGCAGTATTTT.

This chain uses TRBV20-1 with TRBJ1-1; no definite D call. This CDR3 spans 11 amino acids. Between the trimmed V and J ends, which lost 7 bases and 8 bases, there was a span of 14 bases. Germline loops: CDR1 DFQATT, CDR2 SNEGSKA (reference sequence). The CDR3 spells CSVINQLEAFF. The CDR3 DNA reads as TGCAGTGTGATCAATCAACTGGAAGCTTTCTTT.

This clone was seen a few times. The V gene is TRBV7-2, the J gene TRBJ1-1, with a weak D call TRBD1 (6 bases). CDR1 and CDR2 (germline): SGHTA, FQGNSA. The V and J ends lost 5 bases and 0 bases respectively, with 13 bases between them. This CDR3 has 15 residues. Here the CDR3 DNA reads TGTGCCAGCAGCAAACAGGGTGTACTGAACACTGAAGCTTTCTTT. This translates into CASSKQGVLNTEAFF. The whole variable domain, filled in from reference TRBV7-2 and TRBJ1-1, reads GAGVSQSPSNKVTEKGKDVELRCDPISGHTALYWYRQSLGQGLEFLIYFQGNSAPDKSGLPSDRFSAERTGGSVSTLTIQRTQQEDSAVYLCASSKQGVLNTEAFFGQGTRLTVV.

The V and J genes are TRBV7-2 and TRBJ2-7, with 10 bases that match TRBD2. There are 15 residues in the CDR3. The germline V gene has CDR1 SGHTA and CDR2 FQGNSA. The ends lost 5 bases at V and 3 bases at J; junction bases unmatched: 7. CDR3: CASSPAGTSDYEQYF. The CDR3 bases are TGTGCCAGCAGCCCAGCCGGGACTAGCGACTACGAGCAGTACTTC.

This chain joins TRBV4-2 and TRBJ2-2; 11 bases map to TRBD2. Germline assignment: CDR1 LGHNA and CDR2 YNFKEQ. The CDR3 extends over 18 amino acids. Germline trimming cut 4 bases from V and 2 bases from J; bases unmatched to any gene: 9. Written as DNA, the CDR3 is TGTGCCAGCAGCCCGCAACCGGGACTAGCGGATAACACCGGGGAGCTGTTTTTT. This sequence encodes CASSPQPGLADNTGELFF.

CDR3 sequence: CATSDQQGDYGYTF. Written as DNA, the CDR3 is TGTGCCACCAGTGACCAACAGGGAGACTATGGCTACACCTTC. This chain uses TRBV24-1 with TRBJ1-2; TRBD1 might be the D (6 bases). This CDR3 is built from 14 residues. V lost 4 bases to trimming and J lost 3 bases, with 11 bases between them. Looked up from germline, CDR1 is KGHDR and CDR2 is SFDVKD.